The T cell receptor beta chain under discussion was sequenced for a study of blood T cell repertoires in COVID-19. Study information: From the United States, Italy and Spain came samples of acute and convalescent COVID-19. Sources were T cells, B-cell-depleted T cells, or PBMCs; the material itself was cDNA or gDNA.

Original data processing: Estimates of nucleated cell counts were drawn from the amplification of reference gene primers. Repertoires were generated with immunoSEQ multiplex PCR, while TCRdb's copy carries only in-frame clones and drops some. V and J calls and clone size come straight from that table; D and trimming were deduced from the DNA. The repertoire consists of about 180,000 clones, with 70% to 90% occurring once and the leading ten covering roughly 11%. Germline CDR1 SGDLS, CDR2 YYNGEE. Trimming cost V 3 bases and J 8 bases, with 14 bases left between them. This CDR3 spans 13 amino acids. The chain carries TRBV9 and TRBJ1-2; D may be TRBD1 (6 bases). The clonotype was recovered from a human donor with active or convalescent COVID-19. The donor label of this sample is uncertain. The sequencing sample was made of peripheral blood. CDR3 nucleotide sequence: TGTGCCAGCAGCGCCCAGGGGATAAGAGGCTACACCTTC. It translates to CASSAQGIRGYTF.